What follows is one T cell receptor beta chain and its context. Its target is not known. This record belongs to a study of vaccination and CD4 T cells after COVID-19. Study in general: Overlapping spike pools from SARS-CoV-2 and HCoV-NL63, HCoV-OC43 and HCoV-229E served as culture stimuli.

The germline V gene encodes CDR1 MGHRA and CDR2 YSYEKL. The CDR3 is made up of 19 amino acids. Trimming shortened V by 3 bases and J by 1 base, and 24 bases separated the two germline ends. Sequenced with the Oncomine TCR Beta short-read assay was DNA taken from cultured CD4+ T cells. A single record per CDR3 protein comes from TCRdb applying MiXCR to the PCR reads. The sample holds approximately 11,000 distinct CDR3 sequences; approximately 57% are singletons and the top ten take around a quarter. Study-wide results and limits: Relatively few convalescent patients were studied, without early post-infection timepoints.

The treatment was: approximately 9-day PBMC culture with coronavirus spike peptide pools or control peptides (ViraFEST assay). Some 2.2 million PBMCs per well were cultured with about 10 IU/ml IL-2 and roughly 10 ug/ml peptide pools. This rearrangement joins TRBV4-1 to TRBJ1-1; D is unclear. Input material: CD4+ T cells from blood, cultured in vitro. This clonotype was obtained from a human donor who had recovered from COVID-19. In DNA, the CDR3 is TGCGCCAGCAGCCAGGACCCCCTCCTTCGTAGGTTGGGGAACACTGAAGCTTTCTTT. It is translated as CASSQDPLLRRLGNTEAFF.